There are a few counts of the clone carrying this TCR beta chain. Its antigen is unidentified. The data were obtained in a study of human T cells and chemical hapten exposure. Study summary: 2% DPC applied to a roughly 2 cm by roughly 2 cm arm area sensitized donors. From small differences in pooled library volume came most of the variation in per-sample TCR yields. Study observations and caveats: It should be noted that donors had alopecia, so their immune response may differ from healthy people's.

TCRdb reprocessed the RACE reads with MiXCR, giving one entry per CDR3 protein. This sample carries just under 350,000 distinct CDR3 sequences, around 7% of them seen once, and the ten largest clones take 7% to 10%. The germline V gene encodes CDR1 SQVTM and CDR2 ANQGSEA. Trimming removed 2 bases at V and 9 bases at J, with 5 bases between. The CDR3 runs 10 residues. Noted time point: patch test 1, 2 weeks after DPC sensitization. The treatment is: therapeutic diphenylcyclopropenone sensitization with weekly scalp DPC. The starting material was whole blood, obtained in connection with sensitization to the hapten diphenylcyclopropenone (DPC). The chain has TRBV29-1 and TRBJ2-1; unclear D gene. This TCR was recovered from a woman between 18 and 30 years old with alopecia areata. Some clones in this sample may be carry-over from other donors' samples. The DNA of the CDR3 is TGCAGCGTTGAACATAGTGAGCAGTTCTTC. This gives the protein CSVEHSEQFF.